This T cell receptor beta chain stems from a study of OX40 agonist ivuxolimab in advanced cancers. Study background: Anti-PD-1, anti-PD-L1 or anti-CTLA-4 therapy given earlier was allowed, and 40% had some.

The CDR3 is 19 residues long. Germline trimming cut 0 bases from V and 1 base from J; bases unmatched to any gene: 6. Looked up from germline, CDR1 is LGHNA and CDR2 is YSLEER. Clones were read by immunoSEQ multiplex PCR, and TCRdb kept only the in-frame ones, dropping some. The table shows about 40,000 clones, with about 79% occurring only once. Sample: CD4+ or CD8+ T cells sorted from blood, taken in a trial of the OX40 agonist ivuxolimab. The gene calls are TRBV4-3 and TRBJ2-5; 15 positions agree with TRBD2. This receptor was obtained from an adult with an advanced solid tumor such as melanoma, head and neck, liver or kidney cancer. The DNA of the CDR3 is TGCGCCAGCAGCCAAGATTCAGGGACTAGCGGGAGGTTCCAAGAGACCCAGTACTTC. Its translation: CASSQDSGTSGRFQETQYF.